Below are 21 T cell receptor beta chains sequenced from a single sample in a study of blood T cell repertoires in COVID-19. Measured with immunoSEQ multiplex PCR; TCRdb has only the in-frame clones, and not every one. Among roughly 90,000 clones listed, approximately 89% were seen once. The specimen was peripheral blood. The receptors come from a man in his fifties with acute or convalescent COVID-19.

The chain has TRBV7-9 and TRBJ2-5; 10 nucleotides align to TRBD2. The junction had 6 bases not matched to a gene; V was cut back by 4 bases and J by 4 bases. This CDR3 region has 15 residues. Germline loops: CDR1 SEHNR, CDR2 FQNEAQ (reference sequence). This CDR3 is CASSSGTSVPETQYF. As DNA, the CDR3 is TGTGCCAGCAGCTCCGGGACTAGCGTTCCAGAGACCCAGTACTTC.

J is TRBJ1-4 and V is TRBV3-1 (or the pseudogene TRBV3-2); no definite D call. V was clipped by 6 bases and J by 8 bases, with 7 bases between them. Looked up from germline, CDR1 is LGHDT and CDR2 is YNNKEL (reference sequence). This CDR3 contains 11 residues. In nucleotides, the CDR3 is TGTGCCAGCAGACAACAGGAAAAACTGTTTTTT. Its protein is CASRQQEKLFF.

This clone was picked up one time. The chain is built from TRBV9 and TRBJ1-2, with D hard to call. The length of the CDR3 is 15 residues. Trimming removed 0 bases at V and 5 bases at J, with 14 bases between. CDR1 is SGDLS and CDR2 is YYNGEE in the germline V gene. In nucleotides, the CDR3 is TGTGCCAGCAGCGTAGGGTCGGTTCTCATGTATGGCTACACCTTC. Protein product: CASSVGSVLMYGYTF.

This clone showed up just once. This CDR3 reads CASSRVAQGVSLAFF. CDR3 bases: TGTGCCAGCAGCCGGGTGGCGCAGGGTGTTTCCTTGGCTTTCTTT. The chain couples TRBV5-6 to TRBJ1-1; D is perhaps TRBD1 (5 bases). The V gene's germline CDR1 is SGHDT and CDR2 YYEEEE. V was clipped by 4 bases and J by 11 bases, with 24 bases between them. CDR3 length: 15 residues. The full variable domain, with the rest looked up from reference TRBV5-6 and TRBJ1-1, is DAGVTQSPTHLIKTRGQQVTLRCSPKSGHDTVSWYQQALGQGPQFIFQYYEEEERQRGNFPDRFSGHQFPNYSSELNVNALLLGDSALYLCASSRVAQGVSLAFFGQGTRLTVV.

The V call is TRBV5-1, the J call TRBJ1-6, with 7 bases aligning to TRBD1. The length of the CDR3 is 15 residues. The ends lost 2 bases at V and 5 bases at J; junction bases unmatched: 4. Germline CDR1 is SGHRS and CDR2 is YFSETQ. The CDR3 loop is CASSLLQGNNSPLHF. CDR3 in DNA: TGCGCCAGCAGCTTACTACAGGGGAATAATTCACCCCTCCACTTT.

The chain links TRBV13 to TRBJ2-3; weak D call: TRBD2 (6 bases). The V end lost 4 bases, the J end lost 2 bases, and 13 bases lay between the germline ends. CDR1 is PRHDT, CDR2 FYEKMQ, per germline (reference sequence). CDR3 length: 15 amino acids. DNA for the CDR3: TGTGCCAGCAGCTCCGGGACTCCTTACACAGATACGCAGTATTTT. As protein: CASSSGTPYTDTQYF.

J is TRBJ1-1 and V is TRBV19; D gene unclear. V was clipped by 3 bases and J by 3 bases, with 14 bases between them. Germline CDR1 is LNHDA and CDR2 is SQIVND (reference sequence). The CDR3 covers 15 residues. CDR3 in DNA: TGTGCCAGTAGTATTCCGGGAGGACCCTACACTGAAGCTTTCTTT. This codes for CASSIPGGPYTEAFF. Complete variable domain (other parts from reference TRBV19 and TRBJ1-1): DGGITQSPKYLFRKEGQNVTLSCEQNLNHDAMYWYRQDPGQGLRLIYYSQIVNDFQKGDIAEGYSVSREKKESFPLTVTSAQKNPTAFYLCASSIPGGPYTEAFFGQGTRLTVV.

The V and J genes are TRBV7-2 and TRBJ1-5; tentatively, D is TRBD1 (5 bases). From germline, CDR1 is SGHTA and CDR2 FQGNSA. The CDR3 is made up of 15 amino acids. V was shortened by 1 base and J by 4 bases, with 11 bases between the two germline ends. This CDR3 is CASSLDRTPNQPQHF. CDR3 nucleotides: TGTGCCAGCAGCTTAGATAGGACACCTAATCAGCCCCAGCATTTT.

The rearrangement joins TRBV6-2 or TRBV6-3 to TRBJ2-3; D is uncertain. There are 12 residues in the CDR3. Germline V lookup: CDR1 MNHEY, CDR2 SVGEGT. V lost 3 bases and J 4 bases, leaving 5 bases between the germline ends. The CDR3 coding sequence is TGTGCCAGCAGTTATCGTCCAGATACGCAGTATTTT. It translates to CASSYRPDTQYF.

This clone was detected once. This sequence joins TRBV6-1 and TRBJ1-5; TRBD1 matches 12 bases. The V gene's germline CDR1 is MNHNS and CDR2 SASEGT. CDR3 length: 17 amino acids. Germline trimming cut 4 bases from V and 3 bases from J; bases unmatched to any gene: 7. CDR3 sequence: CASSGLGQGAPNQPQHF. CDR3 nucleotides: TGTGCCAGCAGTGGGTTGGGACAGGGGGCGCCCAATCAGCCCCAGCATTTT.

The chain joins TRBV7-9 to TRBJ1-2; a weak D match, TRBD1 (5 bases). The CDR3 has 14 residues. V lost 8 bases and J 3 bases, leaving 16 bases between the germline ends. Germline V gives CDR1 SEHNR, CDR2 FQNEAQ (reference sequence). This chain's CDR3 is CASEEGFTYYGYTF. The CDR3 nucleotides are TGTGCCAGCGAGGAGGGGTTCACCTACTATGGCTACACCTTC. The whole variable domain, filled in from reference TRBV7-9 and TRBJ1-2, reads DTGVSQNPRHKITKRGQNVTFRCDPISEHNRLYWYRQTLGQGPEFLTYFQNEAQLEKSRLLSDRFSAERPKGSFSTLEIQRTEQGDSAMYLCASEEGFTYYGYTFGSGTRLTVV.

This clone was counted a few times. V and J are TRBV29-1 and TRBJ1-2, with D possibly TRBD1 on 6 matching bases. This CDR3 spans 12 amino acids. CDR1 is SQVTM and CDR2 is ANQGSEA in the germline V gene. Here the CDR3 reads CSDWTALYGYTF. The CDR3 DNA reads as TGCAGTGATTGGACAGCACTCTATGGCTACACCTTC.

CDR3 region: CASRKISGNYNEQFF. The CDR3 nucleotides read TGTGCCAGCAGAAAGATTAGCGGGAACTACAATGAGCAGTTCTTC. The chain employs TRBV28 and TRBJ2-1; 8 bases are a match to TRBD2. Germline assignment: CDR1 MDHEN and CDR2 SYDVKM. CDR3 length: 15 amino acids. V was clipped by 6 bases and J by 3 bases; unmatched bases: 7.

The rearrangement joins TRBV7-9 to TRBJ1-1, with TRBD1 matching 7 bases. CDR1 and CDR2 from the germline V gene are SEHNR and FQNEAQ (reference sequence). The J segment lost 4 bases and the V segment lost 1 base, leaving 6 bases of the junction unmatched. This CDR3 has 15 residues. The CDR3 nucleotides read TGTGCCAGCAGCTTAGATGAGGGGGCAGTCACTGAAGCTTTCTTT. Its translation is CASSLDEGAVTEAFF. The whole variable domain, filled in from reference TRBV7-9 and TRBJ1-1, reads DTGVSQNPRHKITKRGQNVTFRCDPISEHNRLYWYRQTLGQGPEFLTYFQNEAQLEKSRLLSDRFSAERPKGSFSTLEIQRTEQGDSAMYLCASSLDEGAVTEAFFGQGTRLTVV.

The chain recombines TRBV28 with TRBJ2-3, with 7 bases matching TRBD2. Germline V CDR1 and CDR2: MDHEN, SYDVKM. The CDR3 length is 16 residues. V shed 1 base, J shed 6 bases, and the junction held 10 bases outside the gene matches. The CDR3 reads CASSLSSRRERDTQYF. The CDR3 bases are TGTGCCAGCAGTTTATCCTCCCGGCGGGAGAGGGATACGCAGTATTTT. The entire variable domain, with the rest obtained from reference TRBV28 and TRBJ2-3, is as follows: DVKVTQSSRYLVKRTGEKVFLECVQDMDHENMFWYRQDPGLGLRLIYFSYDVKMKEKGDIPEGYSVSREKKERFSLILESASTNQTSMYLCASSLSSRRERDTQYFGPGTRLTVL.

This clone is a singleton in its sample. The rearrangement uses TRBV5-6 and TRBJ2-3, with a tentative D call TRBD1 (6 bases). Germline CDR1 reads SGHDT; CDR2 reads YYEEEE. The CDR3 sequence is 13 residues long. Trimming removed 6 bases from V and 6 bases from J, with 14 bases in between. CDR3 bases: TGTGCCAGCACCAAACAGGGACGGGATACGCAGTATTTT. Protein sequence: CASTKQGRDTQYF.

The CDR3 sequence is CASSLDRGMGYTF. The CDR3 DNA reads as TGTGCCAGCAGCTTGGATCGGGGAATGGGCTACACCTTC. This rearrangement joins TRBV5-6 to TRBJ1-2; unclear D gene. The CDR3 extends over 13 amino acids. Trimming stripped 0 bases from V and 8 bases from J, with 11 bases between. From germline, CDR1 is SGHDT and CDR2 YYEEEE.

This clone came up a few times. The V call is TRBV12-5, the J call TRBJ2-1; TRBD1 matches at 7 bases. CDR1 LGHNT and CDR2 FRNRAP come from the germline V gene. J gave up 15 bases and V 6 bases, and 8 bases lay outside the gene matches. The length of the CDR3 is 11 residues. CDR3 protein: CASGTGTVTFF. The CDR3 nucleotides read TGTGCTAGTGGGACCGGGACAGTTACGTTCTTC.

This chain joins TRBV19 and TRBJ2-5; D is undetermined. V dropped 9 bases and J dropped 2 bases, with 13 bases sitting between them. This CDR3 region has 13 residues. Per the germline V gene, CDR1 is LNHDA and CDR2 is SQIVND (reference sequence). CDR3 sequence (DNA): TGTGCCAGCAGACCGGGTTTTCAAGAGACCCAGTACTTC. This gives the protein CASRPGFQETQYF.

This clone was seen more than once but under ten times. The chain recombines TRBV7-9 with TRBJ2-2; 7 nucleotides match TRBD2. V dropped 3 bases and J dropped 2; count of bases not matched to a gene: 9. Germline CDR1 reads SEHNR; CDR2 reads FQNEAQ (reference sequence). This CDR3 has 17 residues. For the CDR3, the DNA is TGTGCCAGCAGCTTTGTCGGGGCGGGGGATAACACCGGGGAGCTGTTTTTT. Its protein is CASSFVGAGDNTGELFF.

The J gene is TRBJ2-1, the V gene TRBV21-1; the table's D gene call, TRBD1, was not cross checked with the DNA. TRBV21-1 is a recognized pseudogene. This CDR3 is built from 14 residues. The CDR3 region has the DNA TGTGCCAGCAGCAACGACAGGTCCTACAATGAGCAGTTCTTC. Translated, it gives CASSNDRSYNEQFF.